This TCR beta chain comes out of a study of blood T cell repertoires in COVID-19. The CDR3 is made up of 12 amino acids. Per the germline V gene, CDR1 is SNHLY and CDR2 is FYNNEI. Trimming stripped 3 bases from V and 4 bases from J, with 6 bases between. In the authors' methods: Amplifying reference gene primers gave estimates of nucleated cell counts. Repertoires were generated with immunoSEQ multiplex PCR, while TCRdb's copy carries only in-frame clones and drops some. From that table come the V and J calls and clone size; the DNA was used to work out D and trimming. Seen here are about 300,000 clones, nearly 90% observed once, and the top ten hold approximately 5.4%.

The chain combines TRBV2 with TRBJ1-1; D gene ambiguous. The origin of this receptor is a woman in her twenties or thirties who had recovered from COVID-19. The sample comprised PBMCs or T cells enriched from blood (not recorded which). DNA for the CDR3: TGTGCCAGCAGTGACAGATTCACTGAAGCTTTCTTT. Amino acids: CASSDRFTEAFF.